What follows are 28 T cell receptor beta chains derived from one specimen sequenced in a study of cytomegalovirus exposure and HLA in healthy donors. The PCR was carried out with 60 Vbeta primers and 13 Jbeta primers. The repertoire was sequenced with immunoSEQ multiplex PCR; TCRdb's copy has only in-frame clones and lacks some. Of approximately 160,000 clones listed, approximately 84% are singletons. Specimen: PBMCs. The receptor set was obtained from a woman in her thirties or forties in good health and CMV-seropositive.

The CDR3 is CASSPGVGYTF. The CDR3 nucleotides read TGTGCCAGCAGTCCAGGGGTAGGCTACACCTTC. The chain employs TRBV7-9 and TRBJ1-2; weak D call: TRBD1 (6 bases). Per the germline V gene, CDR1 is SEHNR and CDR2 is FQNEAQ (reference sequence). The V end was cut by 6 bases, the J end by 8 bases, with 10 bases between. This CDR3 has 11 residues.

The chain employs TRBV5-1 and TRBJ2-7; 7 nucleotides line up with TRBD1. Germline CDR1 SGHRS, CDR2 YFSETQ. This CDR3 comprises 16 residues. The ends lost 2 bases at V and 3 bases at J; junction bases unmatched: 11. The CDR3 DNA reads TGCGCCAGCAGCTTATCCCCGGGACAGTCTAGCTACGAGCAGTACTTC. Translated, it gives CASSLSPGQSSYEQYF. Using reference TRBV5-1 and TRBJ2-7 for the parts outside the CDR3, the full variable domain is KAGVTQTPRYLIKTRGQQVTLSCSPISGHRSVSWYQQTPGQGLQFLFEYFSETQRNKGNFPGRFSGRQFSNSRSEMNVSTLELGDSALYLCASSLSPGQSSYEQYFGPGTRLTVT.

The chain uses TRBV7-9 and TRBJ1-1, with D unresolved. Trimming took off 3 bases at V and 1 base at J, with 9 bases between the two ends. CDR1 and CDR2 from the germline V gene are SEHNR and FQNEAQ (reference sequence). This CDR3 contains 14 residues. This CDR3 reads CASSFDTTNTEAFF. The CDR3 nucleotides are TGTGCCAGCAGCTTTGACACCACGAACACTGAAGCTTTCTTT.

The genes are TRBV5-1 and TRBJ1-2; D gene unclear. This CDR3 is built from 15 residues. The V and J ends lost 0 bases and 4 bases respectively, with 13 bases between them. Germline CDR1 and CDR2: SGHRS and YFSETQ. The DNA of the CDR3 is TGCGCCAGCAGCTTGGCCCTTGGTATCGGCTATGGCTACACCTTC. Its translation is CASSLALGIGYGYTF.

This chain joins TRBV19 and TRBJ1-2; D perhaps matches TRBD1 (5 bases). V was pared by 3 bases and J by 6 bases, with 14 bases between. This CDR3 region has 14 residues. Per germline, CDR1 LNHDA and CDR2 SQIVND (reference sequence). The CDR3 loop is CASSMGGVLDGYTF. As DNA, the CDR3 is TGTGCCAGTAGTATGGGGGGAGTGTTAGATGGCTACACCTTC. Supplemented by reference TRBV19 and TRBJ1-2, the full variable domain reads DGGITQSPKYLFRKEGQNVTLSCEQNLNHDAMYWYRQDPGQGLRLIYYSQIVNDFQKGDIAEGYSVSREKKESFPLTVTSAQKNPTAFYLCASSMGGVLDGYTFGSGTRLTVV.

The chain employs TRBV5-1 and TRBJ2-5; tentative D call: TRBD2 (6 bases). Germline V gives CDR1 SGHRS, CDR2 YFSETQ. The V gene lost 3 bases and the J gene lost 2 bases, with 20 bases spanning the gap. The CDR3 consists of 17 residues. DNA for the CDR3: TGCGCCAGCAGCTCGAGAACCGGGACTGGGGGTCAAGAGACCCAGTACTTC. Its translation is CASSSRTGTGGQETQYF. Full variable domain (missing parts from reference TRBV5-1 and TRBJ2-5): KAGVTQTPRYLIKTRGQQVTLSCSPISGHRSVSWYQQTPGQGLQFLFEYFSETQRNKGNFPGRFSGRQFSNSRSEMNVSTLELGDSALYLCASSSRTGTGGQETQYFGPGTRLLVL.

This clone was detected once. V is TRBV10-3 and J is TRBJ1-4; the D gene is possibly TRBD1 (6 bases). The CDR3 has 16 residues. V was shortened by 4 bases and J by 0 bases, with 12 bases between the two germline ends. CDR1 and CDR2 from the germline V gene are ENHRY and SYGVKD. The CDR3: CAISGTGSATNEKLFF. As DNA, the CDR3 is TGTGCCATCAGTGGAACAGGGTCCGCAACTAATGAAAAACTGTTTTTT.

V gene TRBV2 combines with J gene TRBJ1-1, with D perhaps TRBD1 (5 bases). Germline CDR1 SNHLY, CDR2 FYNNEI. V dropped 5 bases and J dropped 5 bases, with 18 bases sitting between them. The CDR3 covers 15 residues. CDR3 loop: CASSKVSGYRTEAFF. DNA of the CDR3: TGTGCCAGCAGTAAAGTTTCAGGGTATAGAACTGAAGCTTTCTTT.

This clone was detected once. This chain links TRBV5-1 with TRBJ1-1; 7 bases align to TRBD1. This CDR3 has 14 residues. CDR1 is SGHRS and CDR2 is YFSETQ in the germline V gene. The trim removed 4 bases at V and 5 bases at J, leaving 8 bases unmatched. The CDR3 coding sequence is TGCGCCAGCAGCAGAGACAGGGCTGGGACTGAAGCTTTCTTT. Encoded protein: CASSRDRAGTEAFF. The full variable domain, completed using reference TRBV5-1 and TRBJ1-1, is KAGVTQTPRYLIKTRGQQVTLSCSPISGHRSVSWYQQTPGQGLQFLFEYFSETQRNKGNFPGRFSGRQFSNSRSEMNVSTLELGDSALYLCASSRDRAGTEAFFGQGTRLTVV.

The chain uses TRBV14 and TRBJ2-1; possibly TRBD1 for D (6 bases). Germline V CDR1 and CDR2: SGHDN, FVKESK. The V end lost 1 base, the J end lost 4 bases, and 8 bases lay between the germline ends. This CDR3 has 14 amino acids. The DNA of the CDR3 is TGTGCCAGCAGCCAAGCTACAGGGTACAATGAGCAGTTCTTC. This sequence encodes CASSQATGYNEQFF.

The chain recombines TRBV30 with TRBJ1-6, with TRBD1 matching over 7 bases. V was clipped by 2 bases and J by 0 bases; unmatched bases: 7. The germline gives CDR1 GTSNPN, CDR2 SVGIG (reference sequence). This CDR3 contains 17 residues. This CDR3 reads CAWSQGQLSSYNSPLHF. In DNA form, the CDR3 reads TGTGCCTGGAGTCAGGGACAGTTAAGCTCCTATAATTCACCCCTCCACTTT.

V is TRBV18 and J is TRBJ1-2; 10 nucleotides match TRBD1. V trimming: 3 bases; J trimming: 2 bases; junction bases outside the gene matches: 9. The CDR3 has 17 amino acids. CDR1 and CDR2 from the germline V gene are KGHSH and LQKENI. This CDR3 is CASSPDGTGATNYGYTF. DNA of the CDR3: TGTGCCAGCTCACCGGATGGGACAGGGGCGACAAACTATGGCTACACCTTC.

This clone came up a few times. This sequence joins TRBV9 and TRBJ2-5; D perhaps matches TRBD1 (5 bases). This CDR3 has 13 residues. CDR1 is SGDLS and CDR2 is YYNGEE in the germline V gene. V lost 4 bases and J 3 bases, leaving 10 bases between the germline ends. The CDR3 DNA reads TGTGCCAGCAGCCGCAGCAGGGAAGAGACCCAGTACTTC. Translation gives CASSRSREETQYF.

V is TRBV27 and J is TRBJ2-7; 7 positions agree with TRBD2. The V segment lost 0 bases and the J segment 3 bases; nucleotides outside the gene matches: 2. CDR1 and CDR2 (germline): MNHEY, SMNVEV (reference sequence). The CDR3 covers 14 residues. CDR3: CASSLSGEGYEQYF. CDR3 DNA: TGTGCCAGCAGTTTATCAGGGGAGGGCTACGAGCAGTACTTC.

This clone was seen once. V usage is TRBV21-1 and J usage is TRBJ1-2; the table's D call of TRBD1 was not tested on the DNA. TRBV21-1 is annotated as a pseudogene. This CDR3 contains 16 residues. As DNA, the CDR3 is TGTGCCAGCAGCACACATGACAGGGGGCCATTCTATGGCTACACCTTC. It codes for CASSTHDRGPFYGYTF.

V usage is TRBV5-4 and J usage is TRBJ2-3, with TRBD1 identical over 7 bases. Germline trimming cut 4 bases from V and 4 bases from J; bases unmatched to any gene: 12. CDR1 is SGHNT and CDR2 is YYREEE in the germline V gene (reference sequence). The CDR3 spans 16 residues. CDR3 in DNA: TGTGCCAGCAGCCGGACTCTTACAGGGGACCCAGATACGCAGTATTTT. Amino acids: CASSRTLTGDPDTQYF.

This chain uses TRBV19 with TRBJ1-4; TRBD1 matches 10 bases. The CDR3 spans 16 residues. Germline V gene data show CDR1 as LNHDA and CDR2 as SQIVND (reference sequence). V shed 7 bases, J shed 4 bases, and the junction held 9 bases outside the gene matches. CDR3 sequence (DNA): TGTGCCAGTAACAGACAGGGGGCGGCTGTTAATGAAAAACTGTTTTTT. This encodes CASNRQGAAVNEKLFF.

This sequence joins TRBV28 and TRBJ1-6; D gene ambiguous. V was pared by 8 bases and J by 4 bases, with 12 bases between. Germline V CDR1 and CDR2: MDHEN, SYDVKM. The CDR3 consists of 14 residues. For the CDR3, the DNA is TGTGCCAGCGGTACAGAAGTTTATAATTCACCCCTCCACTTT. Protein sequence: CASGTEVYNSPLHF.

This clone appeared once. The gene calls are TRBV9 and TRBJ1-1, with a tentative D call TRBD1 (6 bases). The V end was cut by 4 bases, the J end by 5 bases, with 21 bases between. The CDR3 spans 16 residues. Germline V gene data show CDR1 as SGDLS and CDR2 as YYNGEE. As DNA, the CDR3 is TGTGCCAGCAGCCATTCTACGCGGGGGGCGGGGACTGAAGCTTTCTTT. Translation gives CASSHSTRGAGTEAFF. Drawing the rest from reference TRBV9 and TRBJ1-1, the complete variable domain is DSGVTQTPKHLITATGQRVTLRCSPRSGDLSVYWYQQSLDQGLQFLIQYYNGEERAKGNILERFSAQQFPDLHSELNLSSLELGDSALYFCASSHSTRGAGTEAFFGQGTRLTVV.

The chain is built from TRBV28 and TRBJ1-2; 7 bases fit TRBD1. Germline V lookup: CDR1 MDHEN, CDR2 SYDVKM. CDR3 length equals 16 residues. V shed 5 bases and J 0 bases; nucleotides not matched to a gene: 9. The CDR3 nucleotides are TGTGCCAGCAGTGGAAACAGGGGCCATTCTAACTATGGCTACACCTTC. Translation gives CASSGNRGHSNYGYTF.

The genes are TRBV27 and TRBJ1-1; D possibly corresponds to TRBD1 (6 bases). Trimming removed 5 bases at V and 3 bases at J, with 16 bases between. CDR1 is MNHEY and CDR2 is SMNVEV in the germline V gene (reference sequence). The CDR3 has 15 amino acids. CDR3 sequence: CASSEHRAGDTEAFF. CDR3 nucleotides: TGTGCCAGCAGTGAACACAGGGCGGGGGACACTGAAGCTTTCTTT.

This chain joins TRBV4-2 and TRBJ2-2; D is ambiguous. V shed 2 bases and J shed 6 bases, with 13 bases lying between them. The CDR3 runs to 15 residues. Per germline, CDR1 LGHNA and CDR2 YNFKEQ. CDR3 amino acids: CASSQPEYSAGELFF. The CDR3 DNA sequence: TGTGCCAGCAGCCAACCCGAGTATTCGGCCGGGGAGCTGTTTTTT.

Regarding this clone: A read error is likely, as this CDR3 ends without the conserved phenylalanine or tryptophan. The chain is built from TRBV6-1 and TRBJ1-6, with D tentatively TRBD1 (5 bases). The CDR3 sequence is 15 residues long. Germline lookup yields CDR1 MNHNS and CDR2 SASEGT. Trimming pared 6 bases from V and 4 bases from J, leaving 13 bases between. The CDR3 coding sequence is TGTGCCAGCAGCTTACAGGAGGGATATAATTCACCCCTCCACCTT. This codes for CASSLQEGYNSPLHL.

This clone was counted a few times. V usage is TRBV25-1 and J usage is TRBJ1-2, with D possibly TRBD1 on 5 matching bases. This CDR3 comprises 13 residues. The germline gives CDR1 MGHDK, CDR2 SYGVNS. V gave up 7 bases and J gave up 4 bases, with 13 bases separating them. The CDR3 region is CASTSDIVYGYTF. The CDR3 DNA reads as TGTGCCAGCACCTCGGACATCGTCTATGGCTACACCTTC.

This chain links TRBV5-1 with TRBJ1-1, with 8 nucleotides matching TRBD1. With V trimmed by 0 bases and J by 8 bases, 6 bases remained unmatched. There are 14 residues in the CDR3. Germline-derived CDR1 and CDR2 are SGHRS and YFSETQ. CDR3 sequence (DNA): TGCGCCAGCAGCTTGGCCGTTGGACAGGGAGAAGCTTTCTTT. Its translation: CASSLAVGQGEAFF.

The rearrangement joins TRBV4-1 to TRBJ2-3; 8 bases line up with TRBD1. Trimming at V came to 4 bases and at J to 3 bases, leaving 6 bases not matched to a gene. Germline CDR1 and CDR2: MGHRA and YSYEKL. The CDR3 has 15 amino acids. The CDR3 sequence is CASSPRTGWTDTQYF. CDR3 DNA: TGCGCCAGCAGCCCCAGGACAGGGTGGACAGATACGCAGTATTTT.

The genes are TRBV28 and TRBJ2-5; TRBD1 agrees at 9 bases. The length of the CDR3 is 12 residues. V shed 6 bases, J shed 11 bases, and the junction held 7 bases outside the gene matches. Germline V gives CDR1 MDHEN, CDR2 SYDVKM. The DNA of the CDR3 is TGTGCCAGCAGCTCGGGACAGGGTGAGCAGTACTTC. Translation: CASSSGQGEQYF.

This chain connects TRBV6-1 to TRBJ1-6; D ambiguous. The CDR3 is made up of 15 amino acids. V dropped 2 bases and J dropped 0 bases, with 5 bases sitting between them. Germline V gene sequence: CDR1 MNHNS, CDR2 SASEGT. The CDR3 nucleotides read TGTGCCAGCAGTGAACCGGGCTCCTATAATTCACCCCTCCACTTT. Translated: CASSEPGSYNSPLHF.